Shown below are 25 T cell receptor beta chains from a single sample sequenced in a study of blood T cells in healthy people across ages. A J-beta primer mix and a sample-barcoded 5' primer were used in a second PCR of roughly 6 to 11 cycles. TCRdb fed the 5' RACE reads into MiXCR, producing one record per CDR3 protein. The data show 600,000 to 1,000,000 distinct CDR3 sequences, roughly 25% seen once. These data were also reused for a study on T cells of mothers and their children.

Sample: blood. Receptor source: a boy younger than 18 in good health.

This clonotype has only a few counts. The chain employs TRBV20-1 and TRBJ2-5, with TRBD1 matching over 8 bases. The CDR3 covers 12 residues. V was pared by 6 bases and J by 6 bases, with 6 bases of the junction left unmatched. Germline lookup yields CDR1 DFQATT and CDR2 SNEGSKA (reference sequence). This CDR3 is CSAKTGAQTQYF. The DNA of the CDR3 is TGCAGTGCAAAGACAGGGGCGCAGACCCAGTACTTC.

This clonotype turned up a few times. The V and J genes are TRBV7-9 and TRBJ2-5; tentative D call: TRBD2 (5 bases). V lost 0 bases and J lost 11, with 13 bases in between. The CDR3 length is 13 residues. CDR1 is SEHNR and CDR2 is FQNEAQ in the germline V gene (reference sequence). The CDR3 sequence is CASSLARPGEQYF. In DNA, the CDR3 is TGTGCCAGCAGCTTAGCGAGGCCCGGGGAGCAGTACTTC.

As for this clonotype: One end of the junction does not line up with germline, which may come from a read error. This chain uses TRBV13 with TRBJ1-4, with 7 positions matching TRBD1. Germline assignment: CDR1 PRHDT and CDR2 FYEKMQ (reference sequence). This CDR3 is built from 15 residues. DNA of the CDR3: TGTGTCAGCAGCTTAAGGACAGGCAACAATGAAAAACTGTTTTTT. Its translation: CVSSLRTGNNEKLFF.

The CDR3 DNA sequence: TGTGCCAGCAGTTACTCCGGCAGGGCCACATATGGCTACACCTTC. Translation: CASSYSGRATYGYTF. The chain couples TRBV6-2 or TRBV6-3 to TRBJ1-2, with TRBD1 as a possible D gene (5 bases). The V end was cut by 0 bases, the J end by 5 bases, with 13 bases between. Germline V CDR1 and CDR2: MNHEY, SVGEGT. The CDR3 is 15 amino acids.

There are a few counts of this clonotype. V is TRBV12-3 or TRBV12-4 and J is TRBJ2-3; D not resolved. V was shortened by 6 bases and J by 6 bases, with 16 bases between the two germline ends. The CDR3 contains 14 residues. The CDR3 protein is CASSPPFGFDTQYF. CDR3 DNA sequence: TGTGCCAGCAGCCCCCCGTTTGGGTTCGATACGCAGTATTTT.

The chain has TRBV20-1 and TRBJ2-3; D gene ambiguous. Trimming removed 6 bases from V and 5 bases from J, with 15 bases in between. There are 13 residues in the CDR3. Looked up from germline, CDR1 is DFQATT and CDR2 is SNEGSKA (reference sequence). Written as DNA, the CDR3 is TGCAGTGCCTATGGGCCCTCGGGAGATACGCAGTATTTT. Protein product: CSAYGPSGDTQYF.

The V call is TRBV29-1, the J call TRBJ1-2, with no clear D. Germline V gives CDR1 SQVTM, CDR2 ANQGSEA. The CDR3 is made up of 13 amino acids. The germline V and J ends were trimmed by 2 bases and 3 bases, with 10 bases remaining between them. The chain's CDR3 is CSVESEEDYGYTF. CDR3 bases: TGCAGCGTTGAATCAGAGGAGGACTATGGCTACACCTTC.

The table lists this clonotype with a few counts. The CDR3, as DNA: TGCGCCACCGCAAGGCAGCCCCAGCATTTT. It encodes CATARQPQHF. The genes are TRBV5-1 and TRBJ1-5; D remains unclear. The V and J ends lost 9 bases and 7 bases respectively, with 8 bases between them. The germline V gene encodes CDR1 SGHRS and CDR2 YFSETQ. The CDR3 has 10 residues.

The chain recombines TRBV10-2 with TRBJ1-2, with D possibly being TRBD1 (6 bases). Germline assignment: CDR1 WSHSY and CDR2 SAAADI. Trimming took 6 bases from V and 8 from J, leaving 10 bases between them. The CDR3 consists of 11 residues. CDR3 protein: CASRTTGGYTF. The CDR3 DNA sequence: TGCGCCAGCAGGACGACAGGAGGCTACACCTTC.

CDR3 protein: CASSPQRGDSQETQYF. The CDR3 DNA reads as TGTGCCAGCAGCCCTCAACGGGGGGACTCCCAAGAGACCCAGTACTTC. V usage is TRBV11-2 and J usage is TRBJ2-5; the match to TRBD2 covers 7 bases. Germline trimming cut 5 bases from V and 1 base from J; bases unmatched to any gene: 10. The CDR3 has 16 amino acids. Per germline, CDR1 SGHAT and CDR2 FQNNGV.

A word on this clonotype: One end of the junction is discordant with germline, which a read error may explain. V is TRBV27 and J is TRBJ2-7; 10 nucleotides agree with TRBD2. CDR3 length equals 13 residues. In germline, CDR1 is MNHEY, CDR2 SMNVEV (reference sequence). The CDR3 DNA reads TGTGCCAGTTCCCCTAGCGGGGGCTACGAGCATTACTTC. Protein sequence: CASSPSGGYEHYF.

Only a few counts were recorded for this clonotype. The genes are TRBV28 and TRBJ2-7, with D perhaps assigned TRBD1 or TRBD2 (6 bases each). The end of the DNA is better explained by TRBJ2-1, so the J call may be wrong. The CDR3 spans 15 residues. CDR1 is MDHEN, CDR2 SYDVKM, per germline. The CDR3 DNA sequence: TGTGCCAGCAGTTTATACGGGGGCGGCCGCAATGAGCAGTTCTTC. This translates into CASSLYGGGRNEQFF.

This clonotype occurred many times. The V gene is TRBV28, the J gene TRBJ2-5, with a weak D call TRBD2 (7 bases). Germline CDR1 reads MDHEN; CDR2 reads SYDVKM. CDR3 length: 15 amino acids. The germline V and J ends were trimmed by 3 bases and 5 bases, with 16 bases remaining between them. The CDR3 region is CASSFVSGGKETQYF. The CDR3 DNA is TGTGCCAGCAGTTTCGTATCGGGGGGCAAGGAGACCCAGTACTTC.

The chain has TRBV7-6 and TRBJ2-5; 8 bases are a match to TRBD2. The J call may be incorrect, as the DNA end agrees better with TRBJ2-7. The CDR3 loop spans 16 amino acids. Per the germline V gene, CDR1 is SGHVS and CDR2 is FNYEAQ. CDR3 coding DNA: TGTGCCAGCAGTACCTCCTCAACTAGCGGCGCCTACGAGCAGTACTTC. Translation gives CASSTSSTSGAYEQYF.

The chain recombines TRBV27 with TRBJ2-7; a possible D gene is TRBD1 (6 bases). This CDR3 is built from 14 residues. Germline assignment: CDR1 MNHEY and CDR2 SMNVEV (reference sequence). Trimming pared 5 bases from V and 6 bases from J, leaving 17 bases between. CDR3 in DNA: TGTGCCAGCAGTCCCGGACAGCTGATCTCCGAGCAGTACTTC. Protein: CASSPGQLISEQYF.

The chain has TRBV20-1 and TRBJ1-3; TRBD1 matches 7 bases. CDR3 length: 13 amino acids. Germline V gene sequence: CDR1 DFQATT, CDR2 SNEGSKA (reference sequence). Germline trimming cut 3 bases from V and 7 bases from J; bases unmatched to any gene: 6. The CDR3 sequence: CSASPTGKNTIYF. For the CDR3, the DNA is TGCAGTGCTAGCCCGACAGGGAAGAACACCATATATTTT.

This clonotype was picked up many times. The rearrangement links TRBV29-1 to TRBJ2-4, with D perhaps TRBD1 (5 bases). Trimming stripped 0 bases from V and 12 bases from J, with 12 bases between. The CDR3 covers 12 residues. The germline V gene has CDR1 SQVTM and CDR2 ANQGSEA. The CDR3 coding sequence is TGCAGCGTTGAAGATCAGGGTTTGGATCAGTACTTC. Its translation is CSVEDQGLDQYF.

The chain joins TRBV7-6 to TRBJ1-4, with D hard to call. Germline V gives CDR1 SGHVS, CDR2 FNYEAQ. V lost 1 base to trimming and J lost 0 bases, with 12 bases between them. The CDR3 contains 17 residues. The CDR3 sequence: CASSLVEGAATNEKLFF. In DNA form, the CDR3 reads TGTGCCAGCAGCTTAGTAGAGGGAGCCGCAACTAATGAAAAACTGTTTTTT.

In its sample, this clonotype was seen a few times. The rearrangement links TRBV20-1 to TRBJ2-3; either TRBD1 or TRBD2 may fit D (5 bases each). Deletions cut 6 bases from V and 11 bases from J, with 21 bases between. From germline, CDR1 is DFQATT and CDR2 SNEGSKA (reference sequence). The CDR3 is made up of 13 amino acids. The CDR3 loop is CSAAWGKTPMQYF. The CDR3 region has the DNA TGCAGTGCCGCCTGGGGGAAAACCCCCATGCAGTATTTT.

This sequence joins TRBV7-9 and TRBJ2-7; D is possibly TRBD1 or TRBD2 (5 bases each). The CDR3 extends over 14 amino acids. The V and J ends lost 5 bases and 2 bases respectively, with 13 bases between them. The germline gives CDR1 SEHNR, CDR2 FQNEAQ (reference sequence). CDR3 region: CASSGTQAPYEQYF. The CDR3 DNA sequence: TGTGCCAGCAGCGGGACCCAGGCCCCCTACGAGCAGTACTTC.

The chain uses TRBV5-1 and TRBJ2-7; D not resolved. CDR3 length: 13 amino acids. Germline V gene sequence: CDR1 SGHRS, CDR2 YFSETQ. Trimming shortened V by 0 bases and J by 5 bases, and 9 bases separated the two germline ends. CDR3 nucleotides: TGCGCCAGCAGCTTGGTTGTTTCGGACGAGCAGTACTTC. This sequence encodes CASSLVVSDEQYF.

The chain employs TRBV29-1 and TRBJ2-7, with TRBD2 matching over 7 bases. The V gene's germline CDR1 is SQVTM and CDR2 ANQGSEA. The ends lost 5 bases at V and 2 bases at J; junction bases unmatched: 6. This CDR3 contains 13 residues. CDR3 in amino acids: CSVLAGETYEQYF. The CDR3 nucleotides are TGCAGCGTTTTGGCGGGAGAAACCTACGAGCAGTACTTC.

The chain uses TRBV7-6 and TRBJ2-3, with TRBD2 matching over 10 bases. Looked up from germline, CDR1 is SGHVS and CDR2 is FNYEAQ. This CDR3 comprises 17 residues. V lost 5 bases, J lost 0 bases, and 8 bases stayed unmatched. The CDR3 loop is CASSELAGDQSTDTQYF. CDR3 DNA: TGTGCCAGCAGCGAGCTAGCGGGGGACCAGAGCACAGATACGCAGTATTTT.

The V gene is TRBV28, the J gene TRBJ2-5; 14 bases are a match to TRBD2. The J call is uncertain, as TRBJ2-7 better fits the DNA end. The CDR3 is 18 residues long. Germline assignment: CDR1 MDHEN and CDR2 SYDVKM. Here the CDR3 DNA reads TGTGCCAGCAGTTTACCCACGACTAGCGGGAGGGCTAGCTACGAGCAGTACTTC. The encoded protein is CASSLPTTSGRASYEQYF.

As regards this clonotype: No conserved phenylalanine or tryptophan ends this CDR3, so it is likely a read error. The CDR3, as DNA: TGCGCCAGCAGCCAAGGGGGCCTGGGGTTGGGAGAGACCCAGTACCTC. Translation gives CASSQGGLGLGETQYL. This chain connects TRBV4-3 to TRBJ2-5, with D possibly TRBD1 on 5 matching bases. Germline lookup yields CDR1 LGHNA and CDR2 YSLEER. Between the trimmed V and J ends, which lost 1 base and 4 bases, there was a span of 16 bases. This CDR3 is 16 amino acids long.